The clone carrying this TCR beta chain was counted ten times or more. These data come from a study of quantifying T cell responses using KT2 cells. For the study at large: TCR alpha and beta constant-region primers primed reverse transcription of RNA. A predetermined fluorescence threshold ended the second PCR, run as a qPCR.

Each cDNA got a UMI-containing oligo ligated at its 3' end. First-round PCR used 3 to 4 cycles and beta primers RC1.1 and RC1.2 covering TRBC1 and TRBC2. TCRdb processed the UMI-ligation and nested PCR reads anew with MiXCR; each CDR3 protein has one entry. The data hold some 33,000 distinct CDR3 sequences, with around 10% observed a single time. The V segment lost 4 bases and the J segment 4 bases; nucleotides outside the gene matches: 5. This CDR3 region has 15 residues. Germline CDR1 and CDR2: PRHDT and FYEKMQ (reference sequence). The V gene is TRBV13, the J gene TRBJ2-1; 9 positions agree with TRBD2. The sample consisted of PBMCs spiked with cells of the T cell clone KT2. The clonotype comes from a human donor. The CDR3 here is CASSSIAGEYNEQFF. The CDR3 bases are TGTGCCAGCAGCTCCATAGCGGGGGAATACAATGAGCAGTTCTTC.